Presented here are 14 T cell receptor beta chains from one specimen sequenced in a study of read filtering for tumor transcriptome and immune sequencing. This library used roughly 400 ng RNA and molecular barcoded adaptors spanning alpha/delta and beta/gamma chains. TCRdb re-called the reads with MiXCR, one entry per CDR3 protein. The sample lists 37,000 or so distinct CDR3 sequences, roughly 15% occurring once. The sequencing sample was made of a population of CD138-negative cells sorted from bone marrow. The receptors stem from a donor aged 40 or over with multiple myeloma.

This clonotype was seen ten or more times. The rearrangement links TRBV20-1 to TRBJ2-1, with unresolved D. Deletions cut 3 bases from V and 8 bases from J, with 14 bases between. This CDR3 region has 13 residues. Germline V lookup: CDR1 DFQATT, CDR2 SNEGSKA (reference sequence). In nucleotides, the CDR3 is TGCAGTGCTAGGACCGGAGCTCTCGATGAGCAGTTCTTC. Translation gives CSARTGALDEQFF.

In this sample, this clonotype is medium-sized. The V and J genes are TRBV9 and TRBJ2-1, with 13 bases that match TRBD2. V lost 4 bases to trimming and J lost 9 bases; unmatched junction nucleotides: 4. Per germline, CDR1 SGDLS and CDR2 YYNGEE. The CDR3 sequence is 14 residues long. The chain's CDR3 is CASSPRTSGSEQFF. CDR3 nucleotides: TGTGCCAGCAGCCCCCGGACTAGCGGGAGTGAGCAGTTCTTC.

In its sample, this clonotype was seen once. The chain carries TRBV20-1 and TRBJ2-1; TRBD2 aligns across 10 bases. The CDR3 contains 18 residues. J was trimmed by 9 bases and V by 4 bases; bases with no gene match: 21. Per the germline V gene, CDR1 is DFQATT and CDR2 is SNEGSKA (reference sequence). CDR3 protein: CSAKAQGLASGMHSEQFF. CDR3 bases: TGCAGTGCTAAAGCCCAGGGACTAGCGTCGGGTATGCACAGTGAGCAGTTCTTC.

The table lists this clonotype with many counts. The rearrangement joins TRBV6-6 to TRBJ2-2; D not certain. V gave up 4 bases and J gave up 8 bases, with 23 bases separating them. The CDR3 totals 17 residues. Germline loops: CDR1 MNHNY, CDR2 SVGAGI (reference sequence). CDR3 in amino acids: CASSSGLAPPLRGELFF. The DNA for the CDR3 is TGTGCCAGCAGTTCCGGGCTCGCCCCCCCGCTTCGTGGGGAGCTGTTTTTT.

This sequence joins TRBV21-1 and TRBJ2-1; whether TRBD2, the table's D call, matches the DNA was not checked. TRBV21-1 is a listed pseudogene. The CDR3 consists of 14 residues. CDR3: CALLSGIAYNEQFF. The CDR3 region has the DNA TGTGCCTTGCTAAGCGGGATAGCATACAATGAGCAGTTCTTC.

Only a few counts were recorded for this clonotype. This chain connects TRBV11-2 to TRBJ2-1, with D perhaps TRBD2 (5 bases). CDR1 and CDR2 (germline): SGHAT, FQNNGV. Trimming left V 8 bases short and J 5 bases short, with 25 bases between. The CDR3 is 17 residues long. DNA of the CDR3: TGTGCCAGCGGCTCCCGCTCCCGTTCGGGGTCCCACAATGAGCAGTTCTTC. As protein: CASGSRSRSGSHNEQFF.

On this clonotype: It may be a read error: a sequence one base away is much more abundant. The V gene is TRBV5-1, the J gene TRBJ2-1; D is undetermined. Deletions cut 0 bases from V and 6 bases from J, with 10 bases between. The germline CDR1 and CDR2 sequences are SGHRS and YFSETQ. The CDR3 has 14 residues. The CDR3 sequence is CASSLEVPGNEQFF. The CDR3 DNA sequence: TGCGCCAGCAGCTTGGAGGTCCCCGGCAATGAGCAGTTCTTC.

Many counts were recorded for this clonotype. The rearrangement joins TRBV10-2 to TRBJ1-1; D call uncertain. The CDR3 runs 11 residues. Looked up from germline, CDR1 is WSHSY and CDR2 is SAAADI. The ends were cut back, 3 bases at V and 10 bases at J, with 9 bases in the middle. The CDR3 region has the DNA TGCGCCAGCAGTGATAGTTTAGCAGCTTTCTTT. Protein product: CASSDSLAAFF.

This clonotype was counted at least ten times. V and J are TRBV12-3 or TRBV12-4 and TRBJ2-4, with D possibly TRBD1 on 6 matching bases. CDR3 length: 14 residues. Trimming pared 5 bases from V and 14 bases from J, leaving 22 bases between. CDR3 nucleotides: TGTGCCAGCAGTGCTGGGGCACTGGGGGCTAGTGAGTACTTC. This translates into CASSAGALGASEYF.

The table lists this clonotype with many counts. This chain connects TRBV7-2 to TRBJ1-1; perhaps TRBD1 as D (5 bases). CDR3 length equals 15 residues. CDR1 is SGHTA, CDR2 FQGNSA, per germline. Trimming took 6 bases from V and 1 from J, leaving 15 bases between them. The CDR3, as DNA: TGTGCCAGCAGAAAACAGGTTAGGGGGAACACTGAAGCTTTCTTT. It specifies CASRKQVRGNTEAFF. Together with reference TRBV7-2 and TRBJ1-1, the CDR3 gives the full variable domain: GAGVSQSPSNKVTEKGKDVELRCDPISGHTALYWYRQSLGQGLEFLIYFQGNSAPDKSGLPSDRFSAERTGGSVSTLTIQRTQQEDSAVYLCASRKQVRGNTEAFFGQGTRLTVV.

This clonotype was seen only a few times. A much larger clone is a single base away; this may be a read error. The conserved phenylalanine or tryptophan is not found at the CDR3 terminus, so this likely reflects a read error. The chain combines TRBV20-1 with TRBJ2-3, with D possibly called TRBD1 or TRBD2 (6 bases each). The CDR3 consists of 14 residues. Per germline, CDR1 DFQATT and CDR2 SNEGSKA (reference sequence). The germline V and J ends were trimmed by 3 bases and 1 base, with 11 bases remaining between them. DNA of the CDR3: TGCAGTGCTAGTCCGGGGGCCGGCACAGATACGCAGTATCTT. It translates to CSASPGAGTDTQYL.

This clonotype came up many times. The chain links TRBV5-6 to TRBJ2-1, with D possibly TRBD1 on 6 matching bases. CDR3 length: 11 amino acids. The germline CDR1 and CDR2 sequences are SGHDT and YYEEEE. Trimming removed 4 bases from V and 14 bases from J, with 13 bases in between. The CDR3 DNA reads TGTGCCAGCAGCCGAGAAGGGGGAGAGTTCTTC. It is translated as CASSREGGEFF.

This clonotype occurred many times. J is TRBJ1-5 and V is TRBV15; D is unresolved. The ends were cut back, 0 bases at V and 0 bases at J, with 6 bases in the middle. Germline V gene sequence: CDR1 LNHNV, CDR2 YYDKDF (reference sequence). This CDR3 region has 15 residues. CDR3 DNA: TGTGCCACCAGCAGAGATCCAGGTAGCAATCAGCCCCAGCATTTT. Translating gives CATSRDPGSNQPQHF.

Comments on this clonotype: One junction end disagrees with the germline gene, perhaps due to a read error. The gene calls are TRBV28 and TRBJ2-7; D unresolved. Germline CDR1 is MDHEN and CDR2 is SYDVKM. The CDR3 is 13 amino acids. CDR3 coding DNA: TGTGCTAGCAGTTTAGGTTATAGCTACGAGCAGTACTTC. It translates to CASSLGYSYEQYF.